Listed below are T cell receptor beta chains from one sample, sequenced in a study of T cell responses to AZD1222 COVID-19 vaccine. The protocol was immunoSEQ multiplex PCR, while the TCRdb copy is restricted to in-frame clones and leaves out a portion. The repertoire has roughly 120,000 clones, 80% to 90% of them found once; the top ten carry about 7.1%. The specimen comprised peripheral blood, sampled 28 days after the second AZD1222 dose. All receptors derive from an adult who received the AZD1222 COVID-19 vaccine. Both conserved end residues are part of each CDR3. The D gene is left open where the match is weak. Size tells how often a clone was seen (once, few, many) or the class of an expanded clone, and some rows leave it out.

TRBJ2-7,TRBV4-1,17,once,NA,CASSQGYRVRGSYEQYF,TGCGCCAGCAGCCAAGGATACAGGGTGAGAGGCTCCTACGAGCAGTACTTC
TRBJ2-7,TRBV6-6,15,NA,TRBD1,CASSYGTGPTYEQYF,TGTGCCAGCAGTTACGGGACAGGGCCGACCTACGAGCAGTACTTC
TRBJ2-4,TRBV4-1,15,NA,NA,CASSQAGLAKNIQYF,TGCGCCAGCAGCCAAGCCGGGTTAGCCAAAAACATTCAGTACTTC
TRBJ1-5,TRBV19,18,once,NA,CASSMGGRVRTSNQPQHF,TGTGCCAGTAGTATGGGTGGAAGGGTTCGCACCAGCAATCAGCCCCAGCATTTT
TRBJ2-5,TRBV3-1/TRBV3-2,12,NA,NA,CASSQDSGEGNF,TGTGCCAGCAGCCAAGATTCTGGGGAAGGGAACTTC
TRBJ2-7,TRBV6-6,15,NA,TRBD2,CASSYESGRAYEQYF,TGTGCCAGCAGTTACGAGAGCGGGAGGGCCTACGAGCAGTACTTC
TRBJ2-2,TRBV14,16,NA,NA,CASSSLLRSNTGELFF,TGTGCCAGCAGCTCCTTACTAAGATCGAACACCGGGGAGCTGTTTTTT
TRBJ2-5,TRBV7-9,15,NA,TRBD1,CASSLDRGLGETQYF,TGTGCCAGCAGCTTAGACAGGGGGCTGGGAGAGACCCAGTACTTC
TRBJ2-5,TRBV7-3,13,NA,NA,CASSWGNGETQYF,TGTGCCAGCAGCTGGGGAAATGGTGAGACCCAGTACTTC
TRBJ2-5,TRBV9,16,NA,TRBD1,CASSAGTDSSRETQYF,TGTGCCAGCAGCGCCGGGACAGATTCTTCTCGAGAGACCCAGTACTTC
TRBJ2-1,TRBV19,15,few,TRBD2,CASSIDGGRGNEQFF,TGTGCCAGTAGTATAGATGGCGGGAGGGGGAATGAGCAGTTCTTC
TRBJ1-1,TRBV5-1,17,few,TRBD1,CASSLEPQGARSTEAFF,TGCGCCAGCAGCCTGGAACCACAGGGGGCGCGGAGCACTGAAGCTTTCTTT
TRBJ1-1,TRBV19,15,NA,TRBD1,CASSPTGQGSSEAFF,TGTGCCAGTAGTCCCACGGGACAGGGGAGCTCTGAAGCTTTCTTT